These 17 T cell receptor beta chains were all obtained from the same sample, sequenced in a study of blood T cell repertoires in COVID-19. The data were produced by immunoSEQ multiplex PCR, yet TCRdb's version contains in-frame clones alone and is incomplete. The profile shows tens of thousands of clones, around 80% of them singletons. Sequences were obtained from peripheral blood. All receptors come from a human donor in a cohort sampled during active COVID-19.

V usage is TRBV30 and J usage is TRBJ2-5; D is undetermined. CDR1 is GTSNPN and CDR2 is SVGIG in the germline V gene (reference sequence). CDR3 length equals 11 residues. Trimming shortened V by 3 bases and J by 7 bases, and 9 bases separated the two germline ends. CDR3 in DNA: TGTGCCTGGAGCCCCGGCGGGACCCAGTACTTC. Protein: CAWSPGGTQYF.

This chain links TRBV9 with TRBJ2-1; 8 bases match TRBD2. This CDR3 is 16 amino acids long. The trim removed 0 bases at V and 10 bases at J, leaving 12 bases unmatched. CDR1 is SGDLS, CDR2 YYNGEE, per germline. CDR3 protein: CASSVAGSGDVREQFF. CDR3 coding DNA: TGTGCCAGCAGCGTAGCGGGTAGCGGGGATGTTAGAGAGCAGTTCTTC.

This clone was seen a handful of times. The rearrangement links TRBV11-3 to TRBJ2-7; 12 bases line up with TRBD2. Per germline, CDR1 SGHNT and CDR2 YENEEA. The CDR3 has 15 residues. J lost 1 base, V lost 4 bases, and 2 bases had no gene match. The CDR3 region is CASSSTSGGSYEQYF. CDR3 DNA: TGTGCCAGCAGCTCGACTAGCGGGGGTTCCTACGAGCAGTACTTC.

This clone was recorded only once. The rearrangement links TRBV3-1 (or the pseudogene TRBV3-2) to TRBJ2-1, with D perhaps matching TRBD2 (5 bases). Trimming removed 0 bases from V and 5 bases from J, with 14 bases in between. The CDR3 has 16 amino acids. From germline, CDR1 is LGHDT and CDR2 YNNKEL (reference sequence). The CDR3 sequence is CASSQEARTEDNEQFF. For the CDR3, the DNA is TGTGCCAGCAGCCAAGAGGCTCGGACGGAGGACAATGAGCAGTTCTTC.

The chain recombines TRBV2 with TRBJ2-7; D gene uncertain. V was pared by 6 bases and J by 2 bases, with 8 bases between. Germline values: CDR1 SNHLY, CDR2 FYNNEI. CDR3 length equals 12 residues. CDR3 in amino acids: CASSPGTYEQYF. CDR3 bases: TGTGCCAGCAGCCCCGGTACCTACGAGCAGTACTTC.

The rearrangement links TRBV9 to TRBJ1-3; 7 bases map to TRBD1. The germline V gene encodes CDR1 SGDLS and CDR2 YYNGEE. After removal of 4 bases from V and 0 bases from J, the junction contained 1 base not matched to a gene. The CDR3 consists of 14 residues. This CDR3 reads CASSRQGSGNTIYF. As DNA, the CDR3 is TGTGCCAGCAGCAGACAGGGCTCTGGAAACACCATATATTTT. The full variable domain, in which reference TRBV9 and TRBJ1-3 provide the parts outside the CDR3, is DSGVTQTPKHLITATGQRVTLRCSPRSGDLSVYWYQQSLDQGLQFLIQYYNGEERAKGNILERFSAQQFPDLHSELNLSSLELGDSALYFCASSRQGSGNTIYFGEGSWLTVV.

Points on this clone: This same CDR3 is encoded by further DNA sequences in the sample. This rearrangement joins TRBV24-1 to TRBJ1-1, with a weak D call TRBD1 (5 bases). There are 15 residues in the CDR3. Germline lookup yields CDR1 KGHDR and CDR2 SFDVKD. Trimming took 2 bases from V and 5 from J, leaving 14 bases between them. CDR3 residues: CATSDSGGGNTEAFF. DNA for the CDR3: TGTGCCACCAGTGATTCGGGTGGGGGGAATACTGAAGCTTTCTTT.

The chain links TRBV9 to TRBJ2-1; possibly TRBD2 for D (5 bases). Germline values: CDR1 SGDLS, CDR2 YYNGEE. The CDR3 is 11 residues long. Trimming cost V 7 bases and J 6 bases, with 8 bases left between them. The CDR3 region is CASGRGNEQFF. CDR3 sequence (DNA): TGTGCCAGCGGGAGAGGCAATGAGCAGTTCTTC.

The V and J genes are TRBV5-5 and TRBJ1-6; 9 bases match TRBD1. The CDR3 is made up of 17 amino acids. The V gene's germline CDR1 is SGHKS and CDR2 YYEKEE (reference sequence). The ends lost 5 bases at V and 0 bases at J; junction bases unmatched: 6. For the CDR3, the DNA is TGTGCCAGCAGTTCGACAGGGGGTTCCTCCTATAATTCACCCCTCCACTTT. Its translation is CASSSTGGSSYNSPLHF.

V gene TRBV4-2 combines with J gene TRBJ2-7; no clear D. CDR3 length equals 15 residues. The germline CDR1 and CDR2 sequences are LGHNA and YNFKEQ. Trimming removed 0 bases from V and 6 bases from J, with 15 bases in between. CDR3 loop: CASSQDTARWAEQYF. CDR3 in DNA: TGTGCCAGCAGCCAAGATACGGCCCGTTGGGCCGAGCAGTACTTC.

The CDR3 DNA follows: TGTGCCAGCAGCGTAGCTGGGACAGCCACAGATACGCAGTATTTT. Translated: CASSVAGTATDTQYF. The V and J genes are TRBV9 and TRBJ2-3; 7 nucleotides agree with TRBD1. The trim removed 0 bases at V and 2 bases at J, leaving 3 bases unmatched. The length of the CDR3 is 15 residues. Germline V gene sequence: CDR1 SGDLS, CDR2 YYNGEE.

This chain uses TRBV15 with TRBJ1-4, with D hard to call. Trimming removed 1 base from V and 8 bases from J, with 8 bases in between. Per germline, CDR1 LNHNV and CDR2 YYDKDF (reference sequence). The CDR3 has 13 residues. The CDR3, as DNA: TGTGCCACCAGCAGAGGGCTTAAGGAAAAACTGTTTTTT. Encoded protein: CATSRGLKEKLFF.

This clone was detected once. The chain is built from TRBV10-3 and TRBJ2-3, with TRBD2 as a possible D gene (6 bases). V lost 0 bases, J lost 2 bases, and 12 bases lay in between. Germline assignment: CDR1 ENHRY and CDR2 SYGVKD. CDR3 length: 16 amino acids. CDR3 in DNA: TGTGCCATCAGTGAGTCAGGGACTCAATTCACAGATACGCAGTATTTT. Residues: CAISESGTQFTDTQYF.

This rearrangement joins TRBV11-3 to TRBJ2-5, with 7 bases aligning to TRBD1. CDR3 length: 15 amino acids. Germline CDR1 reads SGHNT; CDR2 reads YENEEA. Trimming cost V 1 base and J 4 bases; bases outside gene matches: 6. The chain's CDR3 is CASSLGGQILETQYF. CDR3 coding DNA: TGTGCCAGCAGCTTAGGGGGACAGATCCTAGAGACCCAGTACTTC.

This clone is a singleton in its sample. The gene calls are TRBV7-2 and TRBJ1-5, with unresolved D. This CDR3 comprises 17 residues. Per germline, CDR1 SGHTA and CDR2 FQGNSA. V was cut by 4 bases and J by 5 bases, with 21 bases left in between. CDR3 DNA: TGTGCCAGCAGCTCCTCCCCCTCCTCCCACCGGTATCAGCCCCAGCATTTT. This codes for CASSSSPSSHRYQPQHF.

CDR3 sequence: CASSFGVAGEGQFF. CDR3 sequence (DNA): TGTGCCAGCAGCTTCGGGGTAGCGGGAGAGGGGCAGTTCTTC. The chain uses TRBV5-8 and TRBJ2-1; 9 nucleotides align to TRBD2. The CDR3 is 14 residues long. Germline V gene lookup returns CDR1 SGHTS and CDR2 YDEGEE. Unmatched junction bases numbered 9, after V lost 2 bases and J lost 12 bases. The full variable domain, completed using reference TRBV5-8 and TRBJ2-1, is EAGVTQSPTHLIKTRGQQATLRCSPISGHTSVYWYQQALGLGLQFLLWYDEGEERNRGNFPPRFSGRQFPNYSSELNVNALELEDSALYLCASSFGVAGEGQFFGPGTRLTVL.

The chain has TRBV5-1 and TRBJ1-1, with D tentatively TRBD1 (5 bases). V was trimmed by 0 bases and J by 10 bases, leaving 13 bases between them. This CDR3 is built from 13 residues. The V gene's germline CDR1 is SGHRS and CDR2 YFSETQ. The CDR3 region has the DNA TGCGCCAGCAGCTTGGCAGGGCCCGTGGGAGCTTTCTTT. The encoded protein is CASSLAGPVGAFF.